These 13 T cell receptor beta chains were all obtained from the same sample, sequenced in a study of Tregs in tolerant kidney transplant recipients. Only in-frame clones appear in the TCRdb table, and some are missing; sequencing was by immunoSEQ multiplex PCR. The sample has 68,000 or so clones; 84% are singletons. Sequencing used CD4+ T cells from blood. Receptor source: a human donor in good health.

The genes are TRBV28 and TRBJ2-3, with TRBD2 matching 9 bases. Trimming at V came to 6 bases and at J to 2 bases, leaving 12 bases not matched to a gene. CDR1 and CDR2 from the germline V gene are MDHEN and SYDVKM. This CDR3 is 17 amino acids long. The CDR3 region has the DNA TGTGCCAGCAGCTCCTATAGCGGGAGCGTGGTCACAGATACGCAGTATTTT. Translating it yields CASSSYSGSVVTDTQYF.

This clone was counted only a few times. The V and J genes are TRBV28 and TRBJ1-2; the match to TRBD1 covers 12 bases. Germline V gene sequence: CDR1 MDHEN, CDR2 SYDVKM. Germline trimming cut 7 bases from V and 7 bases from J; bases unmatched to any gene: 10. The CDR3 covers 15 residues. CDR3 amino acids: CASIIPGQGAGGYTF. The CDR3 DNA reads as TGTGCCAGCATTATACCGGGACAGGGGGCCGGTGGCTACACCTTC.

This chain uses TRBV5-1 with TRBJ1-1, with D possibly matching TRBD1 (5 bases). V shed 1 base and J shed 4 bases, with 11 bases lying between them. The CDR3 extends over 14 amino acids. Germline CDR1 reads SGHRS; CDR2 reads YFSETQ. CDR3 coding DNA: TGCGCCAGCAGCTTGACGGCAGGGACCACTGAAGCTTTCTTT. Its protein product is CASSLTAGTTEAFF.

The chain is built from TRBV9 and TRBJ2-5; 10 bases are a match to TRBD1. With V trimmed by 3 bases and J by 4 bases, 6 bases remained unmatched. The germline V gene has CDR1 SGDLS and CDR2 YYNGEE. The CDR3 sequence is 15 residues long. The CDR3 spells CASSAGTGESETQYF. The CDR3 coding sequence is TGTGCCAGCAGCGCTGGGACAGGGGAATCAGAGACCCAGTACTTC.

V usage is TRBV5-1 and J usage is TRBJ2-5; unclear D gene. Looked up from germline, CDR1 is SGHRS and CDR2 is YFSETQ. The V end was cut by 0 bases, the J end by 1 base, with 10 bases between. The CDR3 extends over 15 amino acids. In DNA form, the CDR3 reads TGCGCCAGCAGCTTGGGGCCGTCGACCCAAGAGACCCAGTACTTC. Residues: CASSLGPSTQETQYF. Looking up the rest from reference TRBV5-1 and TRBJ2-5 gives the full variable domain: KAGVTQTPRYLIKTRGQQVTLSCSPISGHRSVSWYQQTPGQGLQFLFEYFSETQRNKGNFPGRFSGRQFSNSRSEMNVSTLELGDSALYLCASSLGPSTQETQYFGPGTRLLVL.

This sequence joins TRBV7-6 and TRBJ2-2; D tentatively reads TRBD1 or TRBD2 (6 bases each). CDR1 is SGHVS, CDR2 FNYEAQ, per germline. The CDR3 is made up of 14 amino acids. The V and J ends lost 8 bases and 5 bases respectively, with 15 bases between them. The CDR3 reads CASSQGGETGELFF. The CDR3 region has the DNA TGTGCCAGCTCACAGGGCGGGGAAACCGGGGAGCTGTTTTTT.

The J gene is TRBJ1-5, the V gene TRBV6-5; the D is unclear. V was cut by 0 bases and J by 13 bases, with 10 bases left in between. The CDR3 length is 12 residues. Germline CDR1 MNHEY, CDR2 SVGAGI. The CDR3 reads CASSYSSGPQHF. Written as DNA, the CDR3 is TGTGCCAGCAGTTACTCCTCGGGCCCGCAGCATTTT.

V gene TRBV11-1 combines with J gene TRBJ2-6, with D possibly TRBD2 on 6 matching bases. This CDR3 has 16 amino acids. V lost 4 bases and J lost 4, with 14 bases in between. CDR1 and CDR2 from the germline V gene are SGHAT and FQDESV (reference sequence). CDR3 amino acids: CASSSLTRGGANVLTF. In DNA form, the CDR3 reads TGTGCCAGCAGCTCACTGACGCGGGGCGGGGCCAACGTCCTGACTTTC.

This clone was seen a few times. CDR3 loop: CASSLGLAGEGQETQYF. The CDR3 nucleotides read TGCGCCAGCAGCTTGGGACTAGCGGGAGAGGGGCAAGAGACCCAGTACTTC. The rearrangement links TRBV5-1 to TRBJ2-5, with TRBD2 matching 12 bases. This CDR3 comprises 17 residues. Germline CDR1 and CDR2: SGHRS and YFSETQ. The junction had 5 bases not matched to a gene; V was cut back by 0 bases and J by 2 bases.

The chain has TRBV4-2 and TRBJ2-5; D is undetermined. Trimming stripped 4 bases from V and 5 bases from J, with 11 bases between. The germline V gene has CDR1 LGHNA and CDR2 YNFKEQ. This CDR3 spans 13 amino acids. CDR3 in DNA: TGTGCCAGCAGCCCGGATGTAGGCGAGACCCAGTACTTC. Protein sequence: CASSPDVGETQYF.

The chain is built from TRBV19 and TRBJ1-5, with 7 bases fitting TRBD1. After removal of 3 bases from V and 0 bases from J, the junction contained 11 bases not matched to a gene. The CDR3 is 18 amino acids. Germline-derived CDR1 and CDR2 are LNHDA and SQIVND (reference sequence). In nucleotides, the CDR3 is TGTGCCAGTAGTATCGGGACAGAGGGGGCCTATAGCAATCAGCCCCAGCATTTT. Encoded protein: CASSIGTEGAYSNQPQHF.

This clone was seen just once. The CDR3 loop is CASSFGGVQETQYF. The CDR3 coding sequence is TGTGCCAGCAGCTTCGGCGGGGTCCAAGAGACCCAGTACTTC. The gene calls are TRBV11-2 and TRBJ2-5; D is possibly TRBD2 (6 bases). From germline, CDR1 is SGHAT and CDR2 FQNNGV. The CDR3 runs to 14 residues. The V gene lost 3 bases and the J gene lost 1 base, with 9 bases spanning the gap.

The chain uses TRBV2 and TRBJ1-6; TRBD1 matches 11 bases. V shed 6 bases, J shed 9 bases, and the junction held 7 bases outside the gene matches. The CDR3 has 15 residues. Germline CDR1 is SNHLY and CDR2 is FYNNEI. The chain's CDR3 is CASRVPGTGGSPLHF. The CDR3 DNA reads as TGTGCCAGCAGGGTACCCGGGACAGGGGGTTCACCCCTCCACTTT.